These T cell receptor beta chains were read from a single sample in a study of long-term antiretroviral therapy in people with HIV. Measured with immunoSEQ multiplex PCR; TCRdb has only the in-frame clones, and not every one. The sample has around 23,000 clones, about nine tenths seen once. The specimen comprised unsorted PBMCs, sampled 1.8 years before starting antiretroviral therapy. The receptors shown here come from a man aged 45 to 65 with HIV. The CDR3 runs from the conserved cysteine through the conserved F or W. A D gene is named only where the DNA matches it firmly. A row's size may be missing; if present it is once, few, many or a size class.

D,size,V,J,DNA,CDR3
NA,NA,TRBV6-1,TRBJ2-1,TGTGCCAGCACCAGGACTCCAGAACACAATGAGCAGTTCTTC,CASTRTPEHNEQFF
NA,NA,TRBV7-9,TRBJ1-4,TGTGCCAGCAGCTTAAATTCTGCGCCCATGAATGAAAAACTGTTTTTT,CASSLNSAPMNEKLFF
NA,NA,TRBV30,TRBJ2-4,TGTGCCTGGAGTGAACTAACCAAAAACATTCAGTACTTC,CAWSELTKNIQYF
NA,NA,TRBV5-1,TRBJ1-2,TGCGCCAGCAGCTCGGCGGGGGGAGACTATGGCTACACCTTC,CASSSAGGDYGYTF
NA,NA,TRBV6-5,TRBJ1-1,TGTGCCAGCAGTTACCTCGACCGTAGCCATGAAGCTTTCTTT,CASSYLDRSHEAFF
TRBD2,NA,TRBV5-1,TRBJ2-1,TGCGCCAGCAGCTCCAATACCGGGACTAGCATGGGTGAGCAGTTCTTC,CASSSNTGTSMGEQFF
TRBD2,NA,TRBV11-2,TRBJ2-3,TGTGCCAGCAGCCAAGGGAGAGCGGGAAACACAGATACGCAGTATTTT,CASSQGRAGNTDTQYF
NA,NA,TRBV14,TRBJ2-5,TGTGCCAGCAGCCCGGGGGCCGGGGAGACCCAGTACTTC,CASSPGAGETQYF
NA,NA,TRBV5-5,TRBJ1-5,TGTGCCAGCAGCCCAAACCTAGGGGCTGCGGCGGGCAATCAGCCCCAGCATTTT,CASSPNLGAAAGNQPQHF
TRBD1,NA,TRBV2,TRBJ2-1,TGTGCCAGCAGACCGGGACAGGGGATTAATGAGCAGTTCTTC,CASRPGQGINEQFF
TRBD2,NA,TRBV7-9,TRBJ2-2,TGTGCCAGCAGCTCGAGCAGACCTACACTAGCGGGAGCCGGGGAGCTGTTTTTT,CASSSSRPTLAGAGELFF
NA,few,TRBV6-5,TRBJ2-7,TGTGCCAGCAGTTACTCGTCTCGGACGGGGGAGCAGTACTTC,CASSYSSRTGEQYF
NA,once,TRBV11-1,TRBJ1-2,TGTGCCAGCAGCTCCTCCCCTAGTACACGGATGGGGACTGGCTACACCTTC,CASSSSPSTRMGTGYTF
TRBD1,once,TRBV18,TRBJ1-1,TGTGCCAGCTCACTATATCGGGACAGCACTGAAGCTTTCTTT,CASSLYRDSTEAFF
TRBD1,NA,TRBV19,TRBJ1-1,TGTGCCAGTGTTTCGGGACAGGTGAACACTGAAGCTTTCTTT,CASVSGQVNTEAFF
TRBD1,once,TRBV11-1,TRBJ2-5,TGTGCCAGCAGCTTAGACAGGGACAGCCCAGGGGACTTC,CASSLDRDSPGDF
NA,few,TRBV28,TRBJ2-7,TGTGCCAGCAGTGAGCCAGCCTACGAGCAGTACTTC,CASSEPAYEQYF
NA,NA,TRBV2,TRBJ1-2,TGTGCCAGCAGTGAAGAGGGGGAAACCTATGGCTACACCTTC,CASSEEGETYGYTF
NA,NA,TRBV6-1,TRBJ2-5,TGTGCCGAGGGCGGCCGGTTCCAAGAGACCCAGTACTTC,CAEGGRFQETQYF
NA,NA,TRBV19,TRBJ2-3,TGTGCCAGTACTTCGATGGGGGGCACCCTTACCGGCACAGATACGCAGTATTTT,CASTSMGGTLTGTDTQYF
TRBD2,NA,TRBV2,TRBJ2-4,TGTGCCAGCAGGGGACTAGCGGGACAAAACATTCAGTACTTC,CASRGLAGQNIQYF
NA,NA,TRBV4-1,TRBJ1-5,TGCGCCAGCAGCCAATCGGACGGATACAATCAGCCCCAGCATTTT,CASSQSDGYNQPQHF
TRBD2,NA,TRBV7-9,TRBJ2-1,TGTGCCAGCAGCTTAGGCCCCGGGACTAGCGGGACCAATGAGCAGTTCTTC,CASSLGPGTSGTNEQFF
NA,NA,TRBV18,TRBJ2-5,TGTGCCAGCTCACCGGGCTCCTCAGAGACCCAGTACTTC,CASSPGSSETQYF
NA,NA,TRBV29-1,TRBJ2-1,TGCAGCGCCGATGGGGGAATGGAGAATGAGCAGTTCTTC,CSADGGMENEQFF
TRBD2,NA,TRBV5-4,TRBJ2-3,TGTGCCAGCAGCCCGGGGCCGGGGGGGGTCACAGATACGCAGTATTTT,CASSPGPGGVTDTQYF
NA,once,TRBV7-2,TRBJ2-5,TGTGCCAGCAGCCGTCAGCGGATTCAAGAGACCCAGTACTTC,CASSRQRIQETQYF
NA,NA,TRBV5-4,TRBJ2-1,TGTGCCAGCAGCCGGGAATCGACATACAATGAGCAGTTCTTC,CASSRESTYNEQFF
TRBD2,once,TRBV13,TRBJ2-2,TGTGCCAGCAGCACACGCAGACTAGCGGGAGGGGGCACCGGGGAGCTGTTTTTT,CASSTRRLAGGGTGELFF
NA,NA,TRBV5-4,TRBJ2-3,TGTGCCAGCAGCTTGGCCTCCGGCCGCGGTGCGGATACGCAGTATTTT,CASSLASGRGADTQYF
NA,NA,TRBV10-1,TRBJ2-2,TGCGCCAGCAGTGAGTCGAAGGGCTACACCGGGGAGCTGTTTTTT,CASSESKGYTGELFF
TRBD1,NA,TRBV19,TRBJ1-5,TGTGCCAGTAAGGGGCAGGGGGATCAGCCCCAGCATTTT,CASKGQGDQPQHF
TRBD1,few,TRBV28,TRBJ1-5,TGTGCCAGCAGTTCCCTTGGACAGGGAGCTAAGCCCCAGCATTTT,CASSSLGQGAKPQHF
NA,NA,TRBV5-4,TRBJ2-7,TGTGCCAGCGCCTCGACGGGATCCTACGAGCAGTACTTC,CASASTGSYEQYF
NA,NA,TRBV7-2,TRBJ1-2,TGTGCCAGCAGCTTACAGAAAACCAACTATGGCTACACCTTC,CASSLQKTNYGYTF
NA,NA,TRBV6-5,TRBJ2-3,TGTGCCAGCAGTTACCCCGGTAGAGATACGCAGTATTTT,CASSYPGRDTQYF
NA,NA,TRBV27,TRBJ2-7,TGTGCCAGCAGTCGTACCCGGACAGACGAGCAGTACTTC,CASSRTRTDEQYF
NA,NA,TRBV5-1,TRBJ1-2,TGCGCCAGCAGCTTGCTGGAGGGTAACTATGGCTACACCTTC,CASSLLEGNYGYTF
TRBD2,NA,TRBV7-9,TRBJ2-7,TGTGCCAGCAGCTACGGGGGGATTTACGAGCAGTACTTC,CASSYGGIYEQYF
NA,NA,TRBV9,TRBJ1-2,TGTGCCAGCAGCGTAGTACAGAGTACTAACTATGGCTACACCTTC,CASSVVQSTNYGYTF
NA,NA,TRBV9,TRBJ2-3,TGTGCCAGCAGCGTGGTGAATACGCAGTATTTT,CASSVVNTQYF
NA,NA,TRBV5-5,TRBJ1-4,TGTGCCAGCAGCCATATTGGTGAAAAACTGTTTTTT,CASSHIGEKLFF
NA,NA,TRBV28,TRBJ1-3,TGTGCCAGCAGTTCGGACGGACCCTCTGGAAACACCATATATTTT,CASSSDGPSGNTIYF
NA,NA,TRBV28,TRBJ2-4,TGTGCCAGCACCCCTCTACAGGGAAAAGCCAAAAACATTCAGTACTTC,CASTPLQGKAKNIQYF
NA,NA,TRBV5-8,TRBJ1-2,TGTGCCAGCAGCTTGACCGGGGGGATTTCTATCTATGGCTACACCTTC,CASSLTGGISIYGYTF
TRBD2,NA,TRBV27,TRBJ2-7,TGTGCCAGCAAACCGACTGATAGACTAGCGGGAGGCGAGCAGTACTTC,CASKPTDRLAGGEQYF
TRBD1,few,TRBV5-1,TRBJ1-5,TGCGCCAGCAGCCTGCAGGGGGCCGGTCAGCCCCAGCATTTT,CASSLQGAGQPQHF
NA,NA,TRBV29-1,TRBJ2-5,TGCAGCGTTGAAGTTGGCCGCCGGGAGACCCAGTACTTC,CSVEVGRRETQYF
TRBD2,NA,TRBV7-3,TRBJ2-2,TGTGCCAGCAGGGGACTAGCGGGGGACCCACCCACCGGGGAGCTGTTTTTT,CASRGLAGDPPTGELFF